The rows below give T cell receptor beta chains drawn from one sample of a study of blood T cells in healthy people across ages. From the 5' RACE reads, TCRdb called clonotypes with MiXCR, one entry per CDR3 protein. This repertoire shows about 1.1 million distinct CDR3 sequences, more than 30% found once; its top ten account for roughly 14%. Source material: blood. Receptors were obtained from a man between 18 and 35 years old in good health. The CDR3 runs from the conserved cysteine through the conserved F or W. D genes are given only for firm matches. Rows give clone size only sometimes, using once, few, many, or a class for an expanded clone.

D	V	J	size	CDR3	DNA
.	TRBV4-2	TRBJ1-4	.	CTSSQRRVEPGEKLFF	TGTACCAGCAGCCAGCGGAGGGTTGAGCCCGGCGAAAAACTGTTTTTT
.	TRBV20-1	TRBJ2-7	.	CSAKDDAGASYEQYF	TGCAGTGCTAAAGATGACGCGGGGGCCTCCTACGAGCAGTACTTC
.	TRBV7-2	TRBJ2-2	many	CASSRTGELFF	TGCGCCAGCAGTCGCACCGGGGAGCTGTTTTTT
.	TRBV3-1	TRBJ2-1	.	CASSQGRWGEQFF	TGTGCCAGCAGCCAAGGCCGATGGGGTGAGCAGTTCTTC
.	TRBV5-1	TRBJ2-1	few	CASSLVGLISYNEQFF	TGCGCCAGCAGCTTGGTCGGACTGATCTCCTACAATGAGCAGTTCTTC
.	TRBV6-1	TRBJ2-1	.	CASSESGLYDGVKLMQFF	TGTGCCAGCAGTGAAAGCGGGCTATACGACGGCGTGAAATTGATGCAGTTCTTC
.	TRBV7-3	TRBJ2-2	.	CASSRTDAGELFF	TGTGCCAGCAGCAGGACCGACGCCGGGGAGCTGTTTTTT
.	TRBV28	TRBJ1-2	.	CASSFTGRGYTF	TGTGCCAGCAGTTTTACGGGTCGAGGCTACACCTTC
TRBD1	TRBV6-5	TRBJ1-6	.	CASSYSGTGGAPYNSPLHF	TGTGCCAGCAGTTACTCGGGAACAGGGGGCGCGCCCTATAATTCACCCCTCCACTTT
TRBD1	TRBV20-1	TRBJ2-7	once	CSARDASGQGKTYEQYF	TGCAGTGCTAGAGATGCCTCGGGACAGGGGAAGACCTACGAGCAGTACTTC
.	TRBV4-3	TRBJ2-3	few	CASSQDVQPTDTQYF	TGCGCCAGCAGCCAAGATGTGCAGCCTACAGATACGCAGTATTTT
.	TRBV10-3	TRBJ2-7	.	CAINGGGYNEQYF	TGTGCCATCAATGGGGGTGGGTACAATGAGCAGTACTTC
TRBD2	TRBV20-1	TRBJ2-7	.	CSASGGESYEQYF	TGCAGTGCTTCCGGGGGGGAGTCCTACGAGCAGTACTTC
TRBD2	TRBV5-6	TRBJ2-5	.	CASSLERGFNEQYF	TGTGCCAGCAGCTTGGAGCGGGGGTTCAATGAGCAGTACTTC
.	TRBV24-1	TRBJ2-1	.	CATSEGTAGVQFF	TGTGCCACCAGTGAAGGGACAGCGGGGGTGCAGTTCTTC
.	TRBV7-2	TRBJ1-4	few	CASSFQEFNEKLFF	TGTGCCAGCAGCTTCCAGGAATTCAATGAAAAACTGTTTTTT
.	TRBV3-1	TRBJ2-2	.	CASSQDYLQELFF	TGTGCCAGCAGTCAGGACTATCTTCAGGAGCTGTTTTTT
.	TRBV7-9	TRBJ1-6	few	CASSLVGRFSYNSPLHF	TGTGCCAGCAGCTTAGTTGGTAGATTCTCCTATAATTCACCCCTCCACTTT
.	TRBV20-1	TRBJ2-7	.	CSATGVQKLYEQYF	TGCAGTGCTACAGGAGTCCAGAAACTCTACGAGCAGTACTTC
.	TRBV7-3	TRBJ2-1	.	CASSLSSADNEQFF	TGTGCCAGCAGCTTAAGTTCGGCTGACAATGAGCAGTTCTTC
.	TRBV20-1	TRBJ2-3	.	CSARDVGGEHTDTQYF	TGCAGTGCTAGAGATGTTGGCGGGGAGCACACAGATACGCAGTATTTT
.	TRBV9	TRBJ2-4	.	CASSVEGQGRNIQYF	TGTGCCAGCAGCGTAGAAGGGCAGGGGAGAAACATTCAGTACTTC
.	TRBV20-1	TRBJ1-5	.	CSAGRGNSNQPQHF	TGCAGTGCGGGAAGGGGTAATAGCAATCAGCCCCAGCATTTT
.	TRBV9	TRBJ2-1	.	CASSVVGQIYNEQFF	TGTGCCAGCAGCGTCGTTGGACAGATCTACAATGAGCAGTTCTTC
.	TRBV15	TRBJ2-7	.	CATRSRYNEQYF	TGTGCCACCAGGTCCCGCTACAATGAGCAGTACTTC
.	TRBV12-3/TRBV12-4	TRBJ1-1	.	CASRARILNTEAFF	TGTGCCAGCAGAGCCCGTATATTGAACACTGAAGCTTTCTTT
.	TRBV11-2	TRBJ2-3	few	CASSVRRGGTSTDTQYF	TGTGCCAGCAGCGTACGACGCGGTGGGACGAGCACAGATACGCAGTATTTT
.	TRBV29-1	TRBJ1-4	.	CIAERTEKLFF	TGCATCGCTGAGAGGACAGAAAAACTGTTTTTT
.	TRBV9	TRBJ2-1	few	CASSPEGGREQFF	TGTGCCAGCAGCCCTGAAGGCGGTCGTGAGCAGTTCTTC
.	TRBV3-1	TRBJ2-4	few	CASSQVRTEENIQYF	TGTGCCAGCAGCCAAGTAAGGACAGAAGAAAACATTCAGTACTTC
.	TRBV20-1	TRBJ2-3	many	CSAPDLSTDTQYF	TGCAGTGCTCCGGACTTATCCACAGATACGCAGTATTTT
.	TRBV6-6	TRBJ1-4	.	CASSYVTHEKLFF	TGTGCCAGCAGTTACGTAACTCATGAAAAACTGTTTTTT
.	TRBV7-2	TRBJ2-4	.	CASSDTGKAKNIQYF	TGTGCCAGCAGCGATACCGGGAAAGCCAAAAACATTCAGTACTTC
.	TRBV4-3	TRBJ2-3	.	CASSQDPRARPTDTQYF	TGCGCCAGCAGCCAAGACCCCCGGGCCCGGCCCACAGATACGCAGTATTTT
TRBD1	TRBV2	TRBJ1-1	.	CASTKTGRTEAFF	TGTGCCAGCACCAAGACAGGGAGGACTGAAGCTTTCTTT
.	TRBV27	TRBJ1-1	.	CASSRSRVVTEAFF	TGTGCCAGCAGTCGATCTAGGGTGGTCACTGAAGCTTTCTTT
.	TRBV11-2	TRBJ1-5	.	CASSYELDQPQHF	TGTGCCAGCAGCTACGAACTAGATCAGCCCCAGCATTTT
.	TRBV27	TRBJ1-2	.	CASSLSLRQGVIYGYTF	TGTGCCAGCAGTTTATCGCTGAGACAAGGGGTAATCTATGGCTACACCTTC
.	TRBV7-3	TRBJ2-1	.	CASSPRRDSNYNEQFF	TGTGCCAGCAGCCCCCGACGGGACTCCAACTACAATGAGCAGTTCTTC
.	TRBV30	TRBJ1-5	.	CAWSGGLLVNQPQHF	TGTGCCTGGAGTGGGGGCCTCTTGGTCAATCAGCCCCAGCATTTT
TRBD1	TRBV7-2	TRBJ2-3	.	CVSSLNRDRITDTQYF	TGTGTCAGCAGCCTAAATAGGGACAGAATCACAGATACGCAGTATTTT
TRBD2	TRBV9	TRBJ2-7	.	CASSASGSVHEQYF	TGTGCCAGCAGCGCTAGCGGGAGCGTCCACGAGCAGTACTTC
.	TRBV7-3	TRBJ1-5	.	CASSLAVQRRSNQPQHF	TGTGCCAGCAGCTTAGCCGTTCAAAGGAGGAGCAATCAGCCCCAGCATTTT
.	TRBV5-5	TRBJ1-1	.	CASSFGGPGTEAFF	TGTGCCAGCAGCTTTGGGGGGCCGGGCACTGAAGCTTTCTTT
.	TRBV11-2	TRBJ2-2	.	CASSFKPGELFF	TGTGCCAGCAGCTTTAAACCCGGGGAGCTGTTTTTT
.	TRBV4-2	TRBJ1-5	.	CASSQLGANQPQHF	TGTGCCAGCAGCCAATTGGGGGCAAATCAGCCCCAGCATTTT